The entry below gives a single TCR beta chain sequence along with its context. This entry comes from a study of human T cells and chemical hapten exposure. TCRdb independently ran MiXCR on the RACE reads; one entry per CDR3 protein. The sample lists about 290,000 distinct CDR3 sequences; almost 8% were seen once. Time point meaning: pre-sensitization, week 0. The treatment denotes: therapeutic diphenylcyclopropenone sensitization with weekly scalp DPC. The CDR3 covers 15 residues. CDR1 SGHNT and CDR2 YYREEE come from the germline V gene (reference sequence). V lost 3 bases, J lost 2 bases, and 13 bases lay in between.

The chain has TRBV5-4 and TRBJ2-3; D remains unclear. The source is a young man with alopecia areata. Some clones in this sample may be carry-over from other donors' samples. Here the sequenced sample was whole blood, taken in connection with sensitization to the hapten diphenylcyclopropenone (DPC). The CDR3 is CASSSDPQPTDTQYF. CDR3 in DNA: TGTGCCAGCAGCTCGGACCCACAACCCACAGATACGCAGTATTTT. The full variable domain, completed using reference TRBV5-4 and TRBJ2-3, is ETGVTQSPTHLIKTRGQQVTLRCSSQSGHNTVSWYQQALGQGPQFIFQYYREEENGRGNFPPRFSGLQFPNYSSELNVNALELDDSALYLCASSSDPQPTDTQYFGPGTRLTVL.